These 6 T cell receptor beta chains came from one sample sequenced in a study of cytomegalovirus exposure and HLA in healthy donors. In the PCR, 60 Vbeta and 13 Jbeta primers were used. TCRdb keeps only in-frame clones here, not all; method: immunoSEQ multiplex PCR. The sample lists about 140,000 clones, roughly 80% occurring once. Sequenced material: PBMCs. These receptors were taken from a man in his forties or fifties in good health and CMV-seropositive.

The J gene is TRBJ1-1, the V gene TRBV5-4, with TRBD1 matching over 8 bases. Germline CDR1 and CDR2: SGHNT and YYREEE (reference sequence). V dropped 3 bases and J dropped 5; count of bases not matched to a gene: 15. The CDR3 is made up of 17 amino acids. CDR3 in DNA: TGTGCCAGCAGCTCGGAACCCAGGGGGCTCATTGCGACTGAAGCTTTCTTT. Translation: CASSSEPRGLIATEAFF.

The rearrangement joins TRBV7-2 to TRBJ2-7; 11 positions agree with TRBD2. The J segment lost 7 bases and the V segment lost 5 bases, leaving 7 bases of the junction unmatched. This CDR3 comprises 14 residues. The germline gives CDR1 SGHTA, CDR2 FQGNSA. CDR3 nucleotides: TGTGCCAGCAGCCGTAGCGGGGGGGCTTCGGAGCAGTACTTC. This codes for CASSRSGGASEQYF. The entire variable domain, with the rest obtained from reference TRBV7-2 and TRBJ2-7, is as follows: GAGVSQSPSNKVTEKGKDVELRCDPISGHTALYWYRQSLGQGLEFLIYFQGNSAPDKSGLPSDRFSAERTGGSVSTLTIQRTQQEDSAVYLCASSRSGGASEQYFGPGTRLTVT.

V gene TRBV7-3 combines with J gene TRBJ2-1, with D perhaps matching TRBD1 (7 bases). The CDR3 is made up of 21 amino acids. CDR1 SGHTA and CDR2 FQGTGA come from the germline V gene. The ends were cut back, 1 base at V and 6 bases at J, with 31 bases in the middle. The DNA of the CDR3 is TGTGCCAGCAGCTTAAAACGGGCCGAACAGGGGAGTGCGGGAAGCAGCAATGAGCAGTTCTTC. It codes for CASSLKRAEQGSAGSSNEQFF.

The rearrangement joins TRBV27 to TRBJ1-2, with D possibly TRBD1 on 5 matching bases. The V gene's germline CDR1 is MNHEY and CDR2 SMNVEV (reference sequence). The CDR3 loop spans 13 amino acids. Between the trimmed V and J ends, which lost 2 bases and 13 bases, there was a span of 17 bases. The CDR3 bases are TGTGCCAGCAGTTTAGCGCCTGGACACGCCGGCACCTTC. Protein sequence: CASSLAPGHAGTF.

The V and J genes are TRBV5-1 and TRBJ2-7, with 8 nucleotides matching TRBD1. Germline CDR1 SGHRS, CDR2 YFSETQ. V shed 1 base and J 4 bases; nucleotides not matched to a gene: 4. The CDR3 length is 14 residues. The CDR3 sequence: CASSLSTGGYEQYF. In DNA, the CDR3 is TGCGCCAGCAGCTTGTCTACAGGGGGGTACGAGCAGTACTTC.

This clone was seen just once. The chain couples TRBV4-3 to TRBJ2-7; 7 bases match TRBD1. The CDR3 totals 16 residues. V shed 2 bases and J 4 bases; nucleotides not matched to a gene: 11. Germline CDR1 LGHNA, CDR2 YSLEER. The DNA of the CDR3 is TGCGCCAGCAGCCAAACCGTATGGACAGGTACTTACGAGCAGTACTTC. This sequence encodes CASSQTVWTGTYEQYF.